The next 26 T cell receptor beta chains were all read from a single sample in a study of T cell repertoires in cytomegalovirus infection. TCRdb re-derived calls from the reads in MiXCR, one entry per CDR3 protein. The sample includes around 100,000 distinct CDR3 sequences, approximately 15% of them seen just once. The sample taken for sequencing was PBMCs. The receptor source for this set is a human donor in good health (CMV status not recorded). Some clones in this sample may be carry-over from other donors' samples.

With respect to this clonotype: Being one base from a much bigger clone, this may be a read error. The V and J genes are TRBV4-2 and TRBJ2-5; 10 nucleotides agree with TRBD2. CDR1 and CDR2 from the germline V gene are LGHNA and YNFKEQ. This CDR3 spans 14 amino acids. The CDR3 DNA reads TGTGCCAGCAGCCAAGATTCAAGGAGCGGGGGGGTGGTCTTC. Protein product: CASSQDSRSGGVVF.

This clonotype was observed many times. The rearrangement joins TRBV28 to TRBJ2-1; D may be TRBD1 (6 bases). From germline, CDR1 is MDHEN and CDR2 SYDVKM. Trimming left V 9 bases short and J 7 bases short, with 19 bases between. The CDR3 consists of 14 residues. CDR3 loop: CASWTWTVGNEQFF. For the CDR3, the DNA is TGTGCCAGTTGGACTTGGACAGTGGGGAATGAGCAGTTCTTC.

V usage is TRBV7-9 and J usage is TRBJ1-5; unclear D gene. The ends were cut back, 5 bases at V and 7 bases at J, with 9 bases in the middle. Germline CDR1 reads SEHNR; CDR2 reads FQNEAQ (reference sequence). The CDR3 length is 12 residues. The chain's CDR3 is CASSLFPQPQHF. The CDR3 coding sequence is TGTGCCAGCAGCCTATTCCCCCAGCCCCAGCATTTT.

This clonotype was detected ten times or more. The V and J genes are TRBV29-1 and TRBJ1-4; 7 bases fit TRBD1. Germline V CDR1 and CDR2: SQVTM, ANQGSEA. V trimming: 1 base; J trimming: 12 bases; junction bases outside the gene matches: 8. CDR3 length: 13 amino acids. DNA of the CDR3: TGCAGCGTTGAAGTTAGGGGGCAGGGTGAACTGTTTTTT. This encodes CSVEVRGQGELFF.

The chain joins TRBV5-6 to TRBJ1-1; no definite D call. In germline, CDR1 is SGHDT, CDR2 YYEEEE. V lost 2 bases, J lost 3 bases, and 14 bases lay in between. The CDR3 runs to 15 residues. The CDR3 reads CASSFRVAEDTEAFF. CDR3 in DNA: TGTGCCAGCAGCTTCCGGGTCGCCGAAGACACTGAAGCTTTCTTT.

This clonotype has a handful of counts. The V and J genes are TRBV2 and TRBJ1-5; D remains unclear. Germline V gene lookup returns CDR1 SNHLY and CDR2 FYNNEI. The CDR3 covers 13 residues. V lost 5 bases and J 7 bases, leaving 12 bases between the germline ends. This chain's CDR3 is CASSLSVKQPQHF. In DNA, the CDR3 is TGTGCCAGCAGTTTATCAGTCAAGCAGCCCCAGCATTTT.

This clonotype has only a few counts. The chain uses TRBV30 and TRBJ2-1, with 13 bases lining up with TRBD2. V gave up 3 bases and J gave up 4 bases; unmatched junction bases: 3. The CDR3 sequence is 15 residues long. CDR1 is GTSNPN and CDR2 is SVGIG in the germline V gene (reference sequence). CDR3 coding DNA: TGTGCCTGGAGCGAACTAGCGGGGGGGTACAATGAGCAGTTCTTC. Amino acids: CAWSELAGGYNEQFF.

J is TRBJ1-2 and V is TRBV5-1; D not resolved. The germline CDR1 and CDR2 sequences are SGHRS and YFSETQ. The CDR3 loop spans 13 amino acids. Trimming pared 0 bases from V and 8 bases from J, leaving 11 bases between. Here the CDR3 reads CASSLDTEQGYTF. CDR3 bases: TGCGCCAGCAGCTTGGACACGGAGCAAGGCTACACCTTC.

This clonotype was observed at least ten times. The V call is TRBV7-2, the J call TRBJ2-1; D may be TRBD1 (6 bases). The CDR3 contains 15 residues. V shed 3 bases and J shed 0 bases, with 9 bases lying between them. Germline values: CDR1 SGHTA, CDR2 FQGNSA. The CDR3 DNA is TGTGCCAGCAGCTTGGTAGGGGGCTCCTACAATGAGCAGTTCTTC. Its translation is CASSLVGGSYNEQFF.

This chain uses TRBV12-3 or TRBV12-4 with TRBJ2-7; 12 nucleotides align to TRBD2. The V segment lost 4 bases and the J segment 2 bases; nucleotides outside the gene matches: 6. This CDR3 is built from 16 residues. CDR3 amino acids: CASSSQTSGGPYEQYF. The CDR3 DNA is TGTGCCAGCAGTTCCCAGACTAGCGGGGGACCCTACGAGCAGTACTTC.

The table lists this clonotype with many counts. The gene calls are TRBV10-3 and TRBJ2-5; D not certain. The V end lost 0 bases, the J end lost 4 bases, and 6 bases lay between the germline ends. Germline-derived CDR1 and CDR2 are ENHRY and SYGVKD. The CDR3 covers 13 residues. The CDR3 nucleotides are TGTGCCATCAGTGAGTCTAGGGTAGAGACCCAGTACTTC. Translated, it gives CAISESRVETQYF.

Worth noting for this clonotype: A much larger clonotype is one base distant, so this may be a read error. V usage is TRBV7-2 and J usage is TRBJ1-6; the match to TRBD1 covers 8 bases. CDR3 length: 14 residues. V was pared by 5 bases and J by 9 bases, with 6 bases of the junction left unmatched. Germline lookup yields CDR1 SGHTA and CDR2 FQGNSA. The CDR3 reads CASSTRQGISPLHF. CDR3 coding DNA: TGTGCCAGCAGCACCCGACAGGGGATTTCACCCCTCCACTTT.

This clonotype was counted at least ten times. The chain has TRBV12-3 or TRBV12-4 and TRBJ1-2; 7 positions match TRBD1. V shed 6 bases and J 0 bases; nucleotides not matched to a gene: 7. This CDR3 is built from 15 residues. The CDR3 loop reads CASSLGQLTNYGYTF. The DNA of the CDR3 is TGTGCCAGCAGCTTGGGACAGCTTACTAACTATGGCTACACCTTC.

The table lists this clonotype with a few counts. The chain links TRBV5-1 to TRBJ1-5; D is undetermined. This CDR3 is built from 15 residues. Germline CDR1 SGHRS, CDR2 YFSETQ. V lost 0 bases and J lost 0, with 7 bases in between. The CDR3 region has the DNA TGCGCCAGCAGCTTGGCTGGGAATAGCAATCAGCCCCAGCATTTT. Its protein product is CASSLAGNSNQPQHF.

This clonotype was seen at least ten times. This rearrangement joins TRBV12-3 or TRBV12-4 to TRBJ2-1; 11 bases fit TRBD2. This CDR3 is 16 amino acids long. V lost 6 bases, J lost 2 bases, and 6 bases stayed unmatched. Written as DNA, the CDR3 is TGTGCCAGCAGGCATCTAGCGGGGGGACCCTACAATGAGCAGTTCTTC. Its translation is CASRHLAGGPYNEQFF.

This chain connects TRBV5-4 to TRBJ2-5; 10 bases agree with TRBD2. Germline V gene lookup returns CDR1 SGHNT and CDR2 YYREEE (reference sequence). This CDR3 contains 15 residues. V lost 1 base, J lost 3 bases, and 3 bases stayed unmatched. The CDR3 bases are TGTGCCAGCAGCTTGTCGAGCGGGGGGGAAGAGACCCAGTACTTC. It is translated as CASSLSSGGEETQYF.

This clonotype was counted many times. This sequence joins TRBV7-2 and TRBJ1-1, with 7 bases fitting TRBD1. This CDR3 has 14 residues. Germline CDR1 reads SGHTA; CDR2 reads FQGNSA. Trimming at V came to 7 bases and at J to 3 bases, leaving 8 bases not matched to a gene. The CDR3 loop is CASTPDRVDTEAFF. The DNA of the CDR3 is TGTGCCAGCACCCCCGACAGGGTCGACACTGAAGCTTTCTTT.

For this clonotype: A much larger clone lies a single base off, so this may be a read error. V gene TRBV7-2 combines with J gene TRBJ1-6; TRBD1 might be the D (5 bases). This CDR3 is built from 16 residues. Germline V CDR1 and CDR2: SGHTA, FQGNSA. Trimming took off 3 bases at V and 10 bases at J, with 19 bases between the two ends. This CDR3 is CASSFVNPRVRSPLHF. Here the CDR3 DNA reads TGTGCCAGCAGCTTCGTTAACCCCAGGGTTAGGTCACCCCTCCACTTT.

This sequence joins TRBV5-6 and TRBJ1-5; D not resolved. CDR3 length: 13 amino acids. CDR1 is SGHDT and CDR2 is YYEEEE in the germline V gene. V dropped 3 bases and J dropped 4 bases, with 8 bases sitting between them. Here the CDR3 DNA reads TGTGCCAGCAGCTGGAGATCTAATCAGCCCCAGCATTTT. Translating it yields CASSWRSNQPQHF.

This chain connects TRBV2 to TRBJ2-3; 7 nucleotides agree with TRBD2. After removal of 2 bases from V and 4 bases from J, the junction contained 6 bases not matched to a gene. The CDR3 has 15 amino acids. Germline lookup yields CDR1 SNHLY and CDR2 FYNNEI. The CDR3, as DNA: TGTGCCAGCAGTGAAAGGAGGGAGGGCGCAGATACGCAGTATTTT. Encoded protein: CASSERREGADTQYF.

This clonotype has ten or more counts. This chain connects TRBV7-2 to TRBJ2-1, with a possible D match to TRBD2 (6 bases). Germline-derived CDR1 and CDR2 are SGHTA and FQGNSA. The V gene lost 2 bases and the J gene lost 6 bases, with 11 bases spanning the gap. This CDR3 contains 14 residues. CDR3 bases: TGTGCCAGCAGCTTAAGCGGGTCTCTCAATGAGCAGTTCTTC. Protein: CASSLSGSLNEQFF.

The chain carries TRBV6-5 and TRBJ2-3; TRBD1 agrees at 8 bases. The CDR3 runs 15 residues. V was clipped by 5 bases and J by 1 base; unmatched bases: 5. The germline gives CDR1 MNHEY, CDR2 SVGAGI. The CDR3 region has the DNA TGTGCCAGCAGTGAAGAGGACAGGGGCACAGATACGCAGTATTTT. It codes for CASSEEDRGTDTQYF.

The gene calls are TRBV12-3 or TRBV12-4 and TRBJ2-3; TRBD2 agrees at 8 bases. J lost 2 bases, V lost 4 bases, and 5 bases had no gene match. This CDR3 comprises 15 residues. CDR3 protein: CASSSTGGITDTQYF. For the CDR3, the DNA is TGTGCCAGCAGTTCCACGGGGGGGATCACAGATACGCAGTATTTT.

V usage is TRBV5-5 and J usage is TRBJ1-6; possible D gene TRBD1, 5 bases. Per the germline V gene, CDR1 is SGHKS and CDR2 is YYEKEE (reference sequence). The CDR3 totals 17 residues. Trimming cost V 4 bases and J 8 bases, with 22 bases left between them. CDR3 residues: CASSRFGGMDGHSPLHF. In nucleotides, the CDR3 is TGTGCCAGCAGCCGGTTCGGGGGGATGGATGGACATTCACCCCTCCACTTT.

This sequence joins TRBV5-1 and TRBJ2-1; the D gene is possibly TRBD1 (5 bases). Germline CDR1 reads SGHRS; CDR2 reads YFSETQ. V shed 0 bases and J shed 0 bases, with 16 bases lying between them. This CDR3 has 18 residues. The CDR3 DNA follows: TGCGCCAGCAGCTTGGGTGGATTAACAGGAACCTCCTACAATGAGCAGTTCTTC. Its translation is CASSLGGLTGTSYNEQFF.

This clonotype is labeled medium-sized. This rearrangement joins TRBV7-2 to TRBJ1-4; 8 bases match TRBD1. Unmatched junction bases numbered 3, after V lost 6 bases and J lost 3 bases. In germline, CDR1 is SGHTA, CDR2 FQGNSA. CDR3 length: 14 residues. The CDR3 protein is CASSTDRANEKLFF. DNA of the CDR3: TGTGCCAGCAGTACGGACAGGGCTAATGAAAAACTGTTTTTT.